These 32 T cell receptor beta chains came from one sample sequenced in a study of cytomegalovirus exposure and HLA in healthy donors. 60 Vbeta and 13 Jbeta primers were used in PCR. TCRdb keeps only in-frame clones here, not all; method: immunoSEQ multiplex PCR. There are about 98,000 clones in the sample; 75% to 85% occur only once, and 9.5% to 12% lies in the top ten. The sequencing input was PBMCs. Every receptor here comes from a man in his late teens or twenties in good health and CMV-seropositive.

The rearrangement uses TRBV11-2 and TRBJ1-3; D call uncertain. V lost 1 base and J 0 bases, leaving 7 bases between the germline ends. CDR1 is SGHAT and CDR2 is FQNNGV in the germline V gene. The length of the CDR3 is 15 residues. The CDR3 spells CASSLVRSSGNTIYF. The CDR3 DNA reads TGTGCCAGCAGCTTAGTCAGAAGCTCTGGAAACACCATATATTTT.

This sequence joins TRBV30 and TRBJ1-1; D gene ambiguous. CDR3 size: 12 residues. Germline lookup yields CDR1 GTSNPN and CDR2 SVGIG (reference sequence). V was pared by 0 bases and J by 9 bases, with 11 bases between. The CDR3 loop reads CAWSVIGSKAFF. CDR3 sequence (DNA): TGTGCCTGGAGTGTTATAGGGAGTAAAGCTTTCTTT.

The CDR3 here is CASRAQTGQETQYF. CDR3 DNA sequence: TGTGCCAGCAGAGCCCAGACAGGCCAAGAGACCCAGTACTTC. The rearrangement links TRBV28 to TRBJ2-5; D is perhaps TRBD1 (6 bases). The germline gives CDR1 MDHEN, CDR2 SYDVKM. CDR3 length equals 14 residues. The ends were cut back, 6 bases at V and 1 base at J, with 12 bases in the middle.

This clone was recorded a few times. J is TRBJ1-1 and V is TRBV27; 10 positions agree with TRBD1. Germline V CDR1 and CDR2: MNHEY, SMNVEV (reference sequence). After removal of 5 bases from V and 1 base from J, the junction contained 16 bases not matched to a gene. This CDR3 comprises 19 residues. The CDR3 DNA reads TGTGCCAGCAGTACGGGACAGGGGTTGGGGCAGTTTGGGAACACTGAAGCTTTCTTT. Translation: CASSTGQGLGQFGNTEAFF.

The genes are TRBV9 and TRBJ1-6; D is ambiguous. The V end was cut by 0 bases, the J end by 6 bases, with 10 bases between. CDR1 is SGDLS, CDR2 YYNGEE, per germline. This CDR3 region has 15 residues. The CDR3 is CASSVDGSTNSPLHF. CDR3 DNA: TGTGCCAGCAGCGTAGACGGGTCCACTAATTCACCCCTCCACTTT. Variable domain in full (rest from reference TRBV9 and TRBJ1-6): DSGVTQTPKHLITATGQRVTLRCSPRSGDLSVYWYQQSLDQGLQFLIQYYNGEERAKGNILERFSAQQFPDLHSELNLSSLELGDSALYFCASSVDGSTNSPLHFGNGTRLTVT.

The chain combines TRBV28 with TRBJ1-1; TRBD1 might be the D (5 bases). V was trimmed by 3 bases and J by 1 base, leaving 9 bases between them. Germline V CDR1 and CDR2: MDHEN, SYDVKM. The CDR3 is 14 amino acids. The CDR3 spells CASSLWGRNTEAFF. In DNA, the CDR3 is TGTGCCAGCAGTTTGTGGGGCCGGAACACTGAAGCTTTCTTT.

CDR3 bases: TGTGCCAGCAGTGAAAGGACAGCCCAGCATTTT. Translation: CASSERTAQHF. The chain links TRBV6-1 to TRBJ1-5; tentatively, D is TRBD1 (6 bases). The germline V and J ends were trimmed by 2 bases and 11 bases, with 7 bases remaining between them. The CDR3 has 11 residues. Germline V gives CDR1 MNHNS, CDR2 SASEGT.

Note on this clone: At one end, the junction sequence differs from germline, possibly due to a read error. V gene TRBV2 combines with J gene TRBJ1-6; no clear D. The CDR3 runs 14 residues. CDR1 and CDR2 from the germline V gene are SNHLY and FYNNEI. This chain's CDR3 is CASIAGPYSSPLHF. DNA for the CDR3: TGTGCCAGCATTGCGGGCCCCTATAGTTCACCCCTCCACTTT. The full variable domain, with the rest looked up from reference TRBV2 and TRBJ1-6, is EPEVTQTPSHQVTQMGQEVILRCVPISNHLYFYWYRQILGQKVEFLVSFYNNEISEKSEIFDDQFSVERPDGSNFTLKIRSTKLEDSAMYFCASIAGPYSSPLHFGNGTRLTVT.

The chain has TRBV7-9 and TRBJ2-3, with 16 nucleotides matching TRBD2. This CDR3 comprises 19 residues. The germline CDR1 and CDR2 sequences are SEHNR and FQNEAQ (reference sequence). V lost 4 bases, J lost 3 bases, and 10 bases stayed unmatched. The CDR3 bases are TGTGCCAGCAGCTCGGGACTAGCGGGGGGGCCGAGTGGAACAGATACGCAGTATTTT. It codes for CASSSGLAGGPSGTDTQYF.

This clone occurred a few times. The chain carries TRBV18 and TRBJ1-2; 9 positions agree with TRBD1. The CDR3 contains 13 residues. The V segment lost 4 bases and the J segment 7 bases; nucleotides outside the gene matches: 4. Per the germline V gene, CDR1 is KGHSH and CDR2 is LQKENI. The CDR3, as DNA: TGTGCCAGCTCACTGGACAGGGGAGGTGGCTACACCTTC. This translates into CASSLDRGGGYTF. Full variable domain (remainder filled in from reference TRBV18 and TRBJ1-2): NAGVMQNPRHLVRRRGQEARLRCSPMKGHSHVYWYRQLPEEGLKFMVYLQKENIIDESGMPKERFSAEFPKEGPSILRIQQVVRGDSAAYFCASSLDRGGGYTFGSGTRLTVV.

This chain connects TRBV28 to TRBJ2-6; tentatively, D is TRBD1 (5 bases). Germline V gene lookup returns CDR1 MDHEN and CDR2 SYDVKM. The CDR3 spans 16 residues. Trimming stripped 8 bases from V and 0 bases from J, with 14 bases between. The CDR3 loop is CASRDSSLSGANVLTF. CDR3 nucleotides: TGTGCCAGCCGAGACAGCAGCCTCTCTGGGGCCAACGTCCTGACTTTC.

This clone turned up a few times. V usage is TRBV30 and J usage is TRBJ1-1; D is uncertain. The CDR3 has 14 residues. The V end was cut by 2 bases, the J end by 4 bases, with 14 bases between. Germline-derived CDR1 and CDR2 are GTSNPN and SVGIG (reference sequence). The CDR3 is CAWSLGRGVTEAFF. For the CDR3, the DNA is TGTGCCTGGAGTCTAGGACGGGGTGTCACTGAAGCTTTCTTT.

This chain links TRBV7-9 with TRBJ2-1, with 11 bases matching TRBD2. After removal of 7 bases from V and 6 bases from J, the junction contained 11 bases not matched to a gene. The V gene's germline CDR1 is SEHNR and CDR2 FQNEAQ (reference sequence). The CDR3 length is 16 residues. Here the CDR3 DNA reads TGTGCCAGCACCAAGGCGGGACTAGCGGCCAGCAATGAGCAGTTCTTC. Translation gives CASTKAGLAASNEQFF.

Only a few counts were recorded for this clone. The rearrangement links TRBV6-7 to TRBJ1-1, with D unclear. TRBV6-7 is sorted into the ORF group, with uncertain function. This CDR3 spans 14 amino acids. Deletions cut 7 bases from V and 0 bases from J, with 12 bases between. The DNA for the CDR3 is TGTGCCAGCACGGGAAAGAAGATGAACACTGAAGCTTTCTTT. It translates to CASTGKKMNTEAFF.

The genes are TRBV5-1 and TRBJ1-2; D unresolved. The CDR3 length is 13 residues. CDR1 is SGHRS, CDR2 YFSETQ, per germline. Trimming removed 0 bases at V and 6 bases at J, with 9 bases between. CDR3 sequence: CASSLEGGNGYTF. The CDR3 bases are TGCGCCAGCAGCTTGGAAGGCGGGAATGGCTACACCTTC.

The chain couples TRBV27 to TRBJ1-2, with D perhaps TRBD1 (5 bases). Trimming removed 3 bases at V and 0 bases at J, with 8 bases between. The CDR3 totals 14 residues. Germline V lookup: CDR1 MNHEY, CDR2 SMNVEV (reference sequence). As DNA, the CDR3 is TGTGCCAGCAGTTTTGCAGGGCCTAACTATGGCTACACCTTC. It translates to CASSFAGPNYGYTF.

The V gene is TRBV4-1, the J gene TRBJ2-5; 7 nucleotides align to TRBD2. The DNA matches TRBJ2-7 better at its end, which makes the J call doubtful. The CDR3 has 13 amino acids. Germline V gene lookup returns CDR1 MGHRA and CDR2 YSYEKL. DNA for the CDR3: TGCGCCAGCAGCATCCAGGGAGGGCCCGAGCAGTACTTC. It encodes CASSIQGGPEQYF.

The rearrangement joins TRBV28 to TRBJ1-1, with D unclear. CDR1 MDHEN and CDR2 SYDVKM come from the germline V gene. The V gene lost 2 bases and the J gene lost 8 bases, with 15 bases spanning the gap. The CDR3 loop spans 14 amino acids. CDR3 loop: CASSLTEPTGEAFF. The CDR3 nucleotides are TGTGCCAGCAGTTTAACCGAGCCGACGGGAGAAGCTTTCTTT.

The chain uses TRBV5-1 and TRBJ1-1, with D possibly TRBD1 on 6 matching bases. V lost 3 bases, J lost 6 bases, and 9 bases lay in between. The CDR3 extends over 12 amino acids. CDR1 and CDR2 (germline): SGHRS, YFSETQ. The CDR3 DNA follows: TGCGCCAGCAGCTCGGGGACATCTGAAGCTTTCTTT. Amino acids: CASSSGTSEAFF.

The chain recombines TRBV5-1 with TRBJ2-1, with 7 bases lining up with TRBD2. Per germline, CDR1 SGHRS and CDR2 YFSETQ. Trimming removed 0 bases from V and 0 bases from J; junction bases left unmatched: 6. The CDR3 covers 17 residues. The CDR3 spells CASSLGVAGNSYNEQFF. The CDR3 DNA reads as TGCGCCAGCAGCTTGGGGGTAGCGGGTAACTCCTACAATGAGCAGTTCTTC.

Only a few counts were recorded for this clone. The CDR3 bases are TGTGCCAGCAGCTTAGTTGGGACTGAGGGGGAAGCTTTCTTT. Residues: CASSLVGTEGEAFF. V usage is TRBV11-2 and J usage is TRBJ1-1, with D possibly being TRBD1 (5 bases). The CDR3 contains 14 residues. The germline V gene encodes CDR1 SGHAT and CDR2 FQNNGV. Trimming took 1 base from V and 8 from J, leaving 14 bases between them. The full variable domain, completed using reference TRBV11-2 and TRBJ1-1, is EAGVAQSPRYKIIEKRQSVAFWCNPISGHATLYWYQQILGQGPKLLIQFQNNGVVDDSQLPKDRFSAERLKGVDSTLKIQPAKLEDSAVYLCASSLVGTEGEAFFGQGTRLTVV.

The gene calls are TRBV6-1 and TRBJ2-2; D is ambiguous. Per germline, CDR1 MNHNS and CDR2 SASEGT. V lost 8 bases and J lost 3, with 16 bases in between. The CDR3 spans 15 residues. The CDR3 nucleotides are TGTGCCAGCGCCCCGGAGTCCATCGACACCGGGGAGCTGTTTTTT. It yields the protein CASAPESIDTGELFF.

The chain joins TRBV7-6 to TRBJ2-7; D gene ambiguous. With 4 bases removed from V and 6 bases from J, the gap between germline ends came to 13 bases. This CDR3 has 13 amino acids. Germline-derived CDR1 and CDR2 are SGHVS and FNYEAQ. In nucleotides, the CDR3 is TGTGCCAGCAGCTCACCAGATGGTTTCGAGCAGTACTTC. It encodes CASSSPDGFEQYF.

The rearrangement joins TRBV15 to TRBJ1-6; 8 bases line up with TRBD1. Germline loops: CDR1 LNHNV, CDR2 YYDKDF (reference sequence). The ends lost 5 bases at V and 9 bases at J; junction bases unmatched: 3. The CDR3 runs to 13 residues. The CDR3 sequence: CATSGTGGSPLHF. CDR3 coding DNA: TGTGCCACCAGCGGGACAGGCGGTTCACCCCTCCACTTT. Combining the CDR3 with reference TRBV15 and TRBJ1-6 gives the whole variable domain DAMVIQNPRYQVTQFGKPVTLSCSQTLNHNVMYWYQQKSSQAPKLLFHYYDKDFNNEADTPDNFQSRRPNTSFCFLDIRSPGLGDTAMYLCATSGTGGSPLHFGNGTRLTVT.

This clone came up once. The chain joins TRBV14 to TRBJ2-2, with 9 bases fitting TRBD1. From germline, CDR1 is SGHDN and CDR2 FVKESK. J gave up 1 base and V 4 bases, and 4 bases lay outside the gene matches. This CDR3 region has 16 residues. The CDR3, as DNA: TGTGCCAGCAGCCGTTGGACAGGGGAGAACACCGGGGAGCTGTTTTTT. This translates into CASSRWTGENTGELFF.

The gene calls are TRBV5-4 and TRBJ2-1; TRBD2 matches 13 bases. Per germline, CDR1 SGHNT and CDR2 YYREEE (reference sequence). The CDR3 consists of 15 residues. V shed 5 bases and J 8 bases; nucleotides not matched to a gene: 7. CDR3 loop: CASSPGTSGVHEQFF. The CDR3 region has the DNA TGTGCCAGCAGTCCCGGGACTAGCGGGGTACATGAGCAGTTCTTC.

Worth noting for this clone: This CDR3 is also generated by other DNA sequences in the sample. This chain connects TRBV28 to TRBJ1-3; no clear D. CDR1 is MDHEN and CDR2 is SYDVKM in the germline V gene. The germline V and J ends were trimmed by 8 bases and 4 bases, with 6 bases remaining between them. This CDR3 has 11 residues. Written as DNA, the CDR3 is TGTGCCAGCGCGGGGGGAAACACCATATATTTT. Translating gives CASAGGNTIYF.

This chain links TRBV30 with TRBJ2-3, with 9 bases that match TRBD1. The germline CDR1 and CDR2 sequences are GTSNPN and SVGIG (reference sequence). The CDR3 runs to 13 residues. V shed 4 bases and J 8 bases; nucleotides not matched to a gene: 7. CDR3 protein: CAWTGQGQGTQYF. As DNA, the CDR3 is TGTGCCTGGACGGGACAGGGACAGGGTACGCAGTATTTT.

The V gene is TRBV10-3, the J gene TRBJ2-5; D perhaps matches TRBD1 (6 bases). V lost 0 bases to trimming and J lost 4 bases, with 12 bases between them. The CDR3 consists of 15 residues. The germline CDR1 and CDR2 sequences are ENHRY and SYGVKD. The CDR3 region has the DNA TGTGCCATCAGTGAGTCTCCCATCAGGGGAGAGACCCAGTACTTC. Protein: CAISESPIRGETQYF.

This clone was seen more than once but under ten times. The chain uses TRBV5-4 and TRBJ2-2, with 8 bases fitting TRBD2. CDR3 size: 16 residues. Germline lookup yields CDR1 SGHNT and CDR2 YYREEE (reference sequence). Trimming took 0 bases from V and 1 from J; bases not matched to a gene: 2. The CDR3 nucleotides are TGTGCCAGCAGCTTGGCGAGCGGGGGGAACACCGGGGAGCTGTTTTTT. Translating it yields CASSLASGGNTGELFF.

Worth noting for this clone: Other DNA sequences in the sample encode the same CDR3. V and J are TRBV6-1 and TRBJ2-1, with 7 bases identical to TRBD2. This CDR3 has 15 residues. Per the germline V gene, CDR1 is MNHNS and CDR2 is SASEGT. Trimming at V came to 3 bases and at J to 3 bases, leaving 5 bases not matched to a gene. In DNA, the CDR3 is TGTGCCAGCAGTGAGGTTGCGGGGGACTACAATGAGCAGTTCTTC. It encodes CASSEVAGDYNEQFF.

The V and J genes are TRBV10-3 and TRBJ2-7; D perhaps matches TRBD2 (5 bases). The germline V gene has CDR1 ENHRY and CDR2 SYGVKD. The CDR3 sequence is 15 residues long. Trimming removed 0 bases at V and 4 bases at J, with 13 bases between. CDR3 DNA sequence: TGTGCCATCAGTGAGTCGTACAGAGGAGGATACGAGCAGTACTTC. This sequence encodes CAISESYRGGYEQYF.